The source of this T cell receptor (beta chain) is a study of spatial heterogeneity in lung cancer. TCRdb itself ran the 5' RACE reads through MiXCR, one entry per CDR3 protein. Of 85,000 to 100,000 distinct CDR3 sequences listed, about 12% are singletons. Time point noted: sample taken at primary tumor resection. The sequenced material consisted of unsorted whole RNA from tumor, nontumor lung or frozen PBMC. Only a few counts were recorded for this clonotype. The sequence derives from a male donor with early-stage non-small cell lung cancer. Sequencing was performed on PBMCs, taken at surgery.

CDR3: CASSPWQGGTEAFF. The CDR3 DNA reads as TGTGCCAGCAGCCCCTGGCAGGGTGGAACTGAAGCTTTCTTT. The chain has TRBV7-9 and TRBJ1-1, with D perhaps TRBD1 (5 bases). V lost 5 bases and J lost 5, with 15 bases in between. Germline loops: CDR1 SEHNR, CDR2 FQNEAQ (reference sequence). The CDR3 is 14 amino acids.